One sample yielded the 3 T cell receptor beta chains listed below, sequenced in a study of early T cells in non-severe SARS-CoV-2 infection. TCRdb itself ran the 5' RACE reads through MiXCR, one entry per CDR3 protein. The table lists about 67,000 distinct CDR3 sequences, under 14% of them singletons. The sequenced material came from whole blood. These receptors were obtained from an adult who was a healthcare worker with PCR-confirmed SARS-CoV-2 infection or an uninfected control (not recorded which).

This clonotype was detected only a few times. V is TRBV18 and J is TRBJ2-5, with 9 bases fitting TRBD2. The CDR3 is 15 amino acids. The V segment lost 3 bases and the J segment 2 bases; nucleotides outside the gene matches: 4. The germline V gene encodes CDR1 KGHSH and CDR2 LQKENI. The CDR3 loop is CASSPISGGQETQYF. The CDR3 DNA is TGTGCCAGCTCACCGATTAGCGGGGGACAAGAGACCCAGTACTTC.

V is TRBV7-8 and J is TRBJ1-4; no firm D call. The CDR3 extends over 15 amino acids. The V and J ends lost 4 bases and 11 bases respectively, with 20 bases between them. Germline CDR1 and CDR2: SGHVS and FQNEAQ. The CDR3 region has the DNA TGTGCCAGCAGCTCTAGTATCCACGGAGCGGGGAAACTGTTTTTT. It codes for CASSSSIHGAGKLFF.

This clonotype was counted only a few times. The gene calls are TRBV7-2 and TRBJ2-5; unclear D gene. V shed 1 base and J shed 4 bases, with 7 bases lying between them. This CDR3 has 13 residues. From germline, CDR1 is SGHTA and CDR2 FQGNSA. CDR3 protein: CASSLGSPETQYF. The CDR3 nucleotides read TGTGCCAGCAGCTTAGGCTCCCCAGAGACCCAGTACTTC.